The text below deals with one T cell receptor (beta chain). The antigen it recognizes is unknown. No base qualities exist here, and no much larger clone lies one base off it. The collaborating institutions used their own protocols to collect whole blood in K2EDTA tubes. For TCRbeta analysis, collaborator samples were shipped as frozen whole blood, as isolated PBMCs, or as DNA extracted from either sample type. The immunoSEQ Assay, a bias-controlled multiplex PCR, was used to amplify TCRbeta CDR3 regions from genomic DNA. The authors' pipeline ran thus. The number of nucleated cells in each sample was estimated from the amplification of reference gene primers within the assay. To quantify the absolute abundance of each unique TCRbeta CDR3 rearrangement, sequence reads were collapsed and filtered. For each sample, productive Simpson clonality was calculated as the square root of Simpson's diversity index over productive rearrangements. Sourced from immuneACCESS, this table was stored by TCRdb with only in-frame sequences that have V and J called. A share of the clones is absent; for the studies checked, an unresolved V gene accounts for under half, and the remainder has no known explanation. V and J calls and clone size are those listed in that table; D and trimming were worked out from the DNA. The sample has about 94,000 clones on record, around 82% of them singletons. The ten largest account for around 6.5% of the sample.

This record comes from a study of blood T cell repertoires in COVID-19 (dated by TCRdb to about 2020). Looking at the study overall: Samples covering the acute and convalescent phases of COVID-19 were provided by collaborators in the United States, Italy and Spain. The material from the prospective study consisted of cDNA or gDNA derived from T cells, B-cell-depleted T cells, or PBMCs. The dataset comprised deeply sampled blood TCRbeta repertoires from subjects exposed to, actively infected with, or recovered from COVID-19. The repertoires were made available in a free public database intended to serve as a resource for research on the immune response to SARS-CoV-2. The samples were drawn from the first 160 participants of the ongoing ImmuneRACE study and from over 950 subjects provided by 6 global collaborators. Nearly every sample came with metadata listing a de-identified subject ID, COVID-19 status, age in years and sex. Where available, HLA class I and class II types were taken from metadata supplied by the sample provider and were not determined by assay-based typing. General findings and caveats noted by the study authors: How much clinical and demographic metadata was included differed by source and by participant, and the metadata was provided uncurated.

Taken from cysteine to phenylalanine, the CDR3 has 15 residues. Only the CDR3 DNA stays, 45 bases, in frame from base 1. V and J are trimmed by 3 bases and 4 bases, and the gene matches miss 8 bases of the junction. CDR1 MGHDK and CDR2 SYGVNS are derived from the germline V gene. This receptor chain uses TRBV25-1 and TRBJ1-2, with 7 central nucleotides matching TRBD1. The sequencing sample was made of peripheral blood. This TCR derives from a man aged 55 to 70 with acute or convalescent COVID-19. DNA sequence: TGTGCCAGCAGTGACCAGGGACAGCCAGTCTATGGCTACACCTTC. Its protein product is CASSDQGQPVYGYTF.